A single sample is the source of the 27 T cell receptor beta chains below, sequenced in a study of T cells in Graves' hyperthyroidism and ophthalmopathy. There were TCR beta CDR3 regions amplified from RNA transcripts. Researchers ran a first-round RT-PCR on the TCR CDR3 using the HTBI primer set. A single record per CDR3 protein comes from TCRdb applying MiXCR to the multiplex PCR reads. There are about 570,000 distinct CDR3 sequences in the sample; approximately 15% occur only once, and over 11% lies in the top ten. Sequenced material: blood. The receptors derive from a woman aged 40 to 50 with Graves' hyperthyroidism.

This clonotype was seen ten or more times. The V gene is TRBV5-1, the J gene TRBJ2-5; 9 bases are a match to TRBD2. J lost 3 bases, V lost 0 bases, and 3 bases had no gene match. The CDR3 contains 15 residues. CDR1 is SGHRS, CDR2 YFSETQ, per germline. The CDR3: CASSLEGLAKETQYF. The CDR3 DNA follows: TGCGCCAGCAGCTTGGAGGGACTAGCAAAAGAGACCCAGTACTTC.

Note on this clonotype: A read error may be the cause here, since a much bigger clone is one base away. CDR3 DNA: TGTGCCAGCAGCCCCGGTTGCCAAGCTTTCTTT. This sequence encodes CASSPGCQAFF. The chain combines TRBV12-3 or TRBV12-4 with TRBJ1-1; D remains ambiguous. The CDR3 runs 11 residues. Between the trimmed V and J ends, which lost 6 bases and 9 bases, there was a span of 11 bases.

This clonotype occurred many times. J is TRBJ1-2 and V is TRBV12-3 or TRBV12-4, with a weak D call TRBD1 (6 bases). Trimming took off 1 base at V and 8 bases at J, with 11 bases between the two ends. This CDR3 region has 13 residues. CDR3 coding DNA: TGTGCCAGCAGTTTAGAGGCAGGGGCCGGCTACACCTTC. Translated: CASSLEAGAGYTF.

The table lists this clonotype with a few counts. J is TRBJ1-2 and V is TRBV6-1; D remains unclear. The CDR3 totals 14 residues. V was cut by 1 base and J by 7 bases, with 13 bases left in between. Per the germline V gene, CDR1 is MNHNS and CDR2 is SASEGT. As DNA, the CDR3 is TGTGCCAGCAGTGAAGATGCGGGGTCGCGTGGCTACACCTTC. Protein sequence: CASSEDAGSRGYTF.

The V and J genes are TRBV5-6 and TRBJ2-2; TRBD2 agrees at 10 bases. V was pared by 0 bases and J by 6 bases, with 8 bases of the junction left unmatched. Germline CDR1 is SGHDT and CDR2 is YYEEEE. There are 17 residues in the CDR3. CDR3 residues: CASSLVQREGYPGELFF. The CDR3 coding sequence is TGTGCCAGCAGCTTGGTTCAGCGGGAGGGATATCCCGGGGAGCTGTTTTTT.

This clonotype was counted ten times or more. The chain carries TRBV3-1 and TRBJ1-4; 10 positions match TRBD1. Unmatched junction bases numbered 8, after V lost 5 bases and J lost 8 bases. The CDR3 length is 15 residues. Germline CDR1 and CDR2: LGHDT and YNNKEL (reference sequence). The CDR3, as DNA: TGTGCCAGCAGCGAGACAGGGGGCAGCGGAGAAAAACTGTTTTTT. Translation: CASSETGGSGEKLFF.

This clonotype was recorded many times. The V gene is TRBV19, the J gene TRBJ2-3, with D perhaps given as TRBD1 or TRBD2 (6 bases each). V lost 6 bases and J 5 bases, leaving 21 bases between the germline ends. CDR1 and CDR2 (germline): LNHDA, SQIVND (reference sequence). The CDR3 sequence is 16 residues long. The CDR3 is CASSFGGGGAGDTQYF. CDR3 DNA sequence: TGTGCCAGTAGCTTCGGAGGAGGGGGAGCGGGAGATACGCAGTATTTT.

This clonotype was picked up many times. The J gene is TRBJ1-2, the V gene TRBV2, with 7 bases that match TRBD1. Germline V gene lookup returns CDR1 SNHLY and CDR2 FYNNEI. This CDR3 region has 13 residues. The ends lost 7 bases at V and 8 bases at J; junction bases unmatched: 10. CDR3 bases: TGTGCCAGCAACAGTGACAGGGTGAGCGGCTACACCTTC. It encodes CASNSDRVSGYTF.

This clonotype was seen repeatedly, ten times or more. The CDR3 DNA reads as TGTGCCAGCAGTGAACTGGGACTAGCGGGAGGGAATGACCCCAATGAGCAGTTCTTC. Amino acids: CASSELGLAGGNDPNEQFF. This chain joins TRBV2 and TRBJ2-1, with TRBD2 matching 16 bases. The germline V gene has CDR1 SNHLY and CDR2 FYNNEI. Trimming took 2 bases from V and 6 from J; bases not matched to a gene: 10. CDR3 length equals 19 residues.

The chain's CDR3 is CASSQDRGTGGASGYTF. The CDR3 nucleotides read TGCGCCAGCAGCCAAGATCGGGGGACAGGGGGCGCGTCTGGCTACACCTTC. The chain carries TRBV4-1 and TRBJ1-2; TRBD1 matches 12 bases. Per the germline V gene, CDR1 is MGHRA and CDR2 is YSYEKL. The CDR3 covers 17 residues. Trimming at V came to 0 bases and at J to 7 bases, leaving 9 bases not matched to a gene.

This clonotype showed up many times. This chain links TRBV28 with TRBJ1-3, with 7 bases identical to TRBD1. Trimming removed 2 bases from V and 2 bases from J; junction bases left unmatched: 3. The CDR3 has 15 amino acids. The germline V gene encodes CDR1 MDHEN and CDR2 SYDVKM. CDR3 region: CASSLRGPAGNTIYF. As DNA, the CDR3 is TGTGCCAGCAGTTTAAGGGGGCCGGCTGGAAACACCATATATTTT.

This clonotype was counted many times. This chain joins TRBV6-2 or TRBV6-3 and TRBJ1-1; D gene ambiguous. Trimming shortened V by 8 bases and J by 1 base, and 11 bases separated the two germline ends. The germline gives CDR1 MNHEY, CDR2 SVGEGT. This CDR3 spans 13 amino acids. The CDR3 loop reads CASSPVTNTEAFF. The CDR3 nucleotides read TGTGCCAGCTCGCCGGTCACGAACACTGAAGCTTTCTTT.

This clonotype was recorded a few times. V and J are TRBV29-1 and TRBJ2-1, with a tentative D call TRBD1 (6 bases). Germline V lookup: CDR1 SQVTM, CDR2 ANQGSEA. This CDR3 region has 11 residues. V dropped 4 bases and J dropped 10 bases, with 11 bases sitting between them. The CDR3 sequence is CSVVRTGEQFF. CDR3 in DNA: TGCAGCGTTGTCAGAACAGGGGAGCAGTTCTTC.

This clonotype was detected a few times. This chain connects TRBV20-1 to TRBJ1-2, with 10 bases lining up with TRBD1. The CDR3 contains 12 residues. Germline loops: CDR1 DFQATT, CDR2 SNEGSKA (reference sequence). The J segment lost 8 bases and the V segment lost 5 bases, leaving 5 bases of the junction unmatched. CDR3 amino acids: CSAQRDRGGYTF. DNA for the CDR3: TGCAGTGCTCAGCGGGACAGGGGCGGCTACACCTTC.

This clonotype has a count of ten or more. The V call is TRBV30, the J call TRBJ2-1; D may be TRBD2 (6 bases). Germline lookup yields CDR1 GTSNPN and CDR2 SVGIG (reference sequence). V lost 4 bases to trimming and J lost 2 bases, with 12 bases between them. This CDR3 is 14 amino acids long. The chain's CDR3 is CAWIGAGTYNEQFF. The DNA of the CDR3 is TGTGCCTGGATCGGAGCGGGTACCTACAATGAGCAGTTCTTC.

This clonotype was recorded many times. The chain employs TRBV3-1 and TRBJ2-5; 9 positions agree with TRBD2. CDR1 and CDR2 (germline): LGHDT, YNNKEL (reference sequence). CDR3 length equals 14 residues. Trimming at V came to 4 bases and at J to 4 bases, leaving 4 bases not matched to a gene. CDR3 in amino acids: CASSPQAGGETQYF. CDR3 nucleotides: TGTGCCAGCAGCCCCCAAGCGGGAGGAGAGACCCAGTACTTC.

This clonotype was detected ten times or more. V usage is TRBV5-6 and J usage is TRBJ2-7; D is possibly TRBD2 (7 bases). Trimming stripped 4 bases from V and 2 bases from J, with 13 bases between. Germline CDR1 is SGHDT and CDR2 is YYEEEE. CDR3 size: 14 residues. The CDR3: CASSRRGGPYEQYF. The CDR3 DNA is TGTGCCAGCAGCCGTAGGGGGGGGCCCTACGAGCAGTACTTC.

This clonotype was seen ten or more times. The rearrangement uses TRBV28 and TRBJ1-2; D possibly corresponds to TRBD1 (5 bases). The germline gives CDR1 MDHEN, CDR2 SYDVKM. V lost 8 bases and J lost 0, with 13 bases in between. The CDR3 loop spans 14 amino acids. In nucleotides, the CDR3 is TGTGCCAGCGGGGCGGACCTAGCTAACTATGGCTACACCTTC. It yields the protein CASGADLANYGYTF.

J is TRBJ2-2 and V is TRBV5-1; no reliable D call. V was pared by 0 bases and J by 0 bases, with 9 bases between. The CDR3 is made up of 16 amino acids. Germline-derived CDR1 and CDR2 are SGHRS and YFSETQ. The chain's CDR3 is CASSLDPSANTGELFF. The CDR3 bases are TGCGCCAGCAGCTTGGATCCCAGTGCGAACACCGGGGAGCTGTTTTTT. Full variable domain (missing parts from reference TRBV5-1 and TRBJ2-2): KAGVTQTPRYLIKTRGQQVTLSCSPISGHRSVSWYQQTPGQGLQFLFEYFSETQRNKGNFPGRFSGRQFSNSRSEMNVSTLELGDSALYLCASSLDPSANTGELFFGEGSRLTVL.

This clonotype occurred many times. The chain employs TRBV7-3 and TRBJ2-2; TRBD1 is a possible D gene (6 bases). Trimming removed 4 bases at V and 6 bases at J, with 6 bases between. The length of the CDR3 is 12 residues. Germline assignment: CDR1 SGHTA and CDR2 FQGTGA. The chain's CDR3 is CASSSGAGELFF. The DNA for the CDR3 is TGTGCCAGCAGCTCAGGGGCCGGGGAGCTGTTTTTT.

This clonotype was seen many times. The chain combines TRBV7-9 with TRBJ2-7; D possibly uses TRBD1 or TRBD2 (5 bases each). The CDR3 covers 14 residues. From germline, CDR1 is SEHNR and CDR2 FQNEAQ (reference sequence). With 5 bases removed from V and 2 bases from J, the gap between germline ends came to 13 bases. This chain's CDR3 is CASSQGPGPYEQYF. In DNA form, the CDR3 reads TGTGCCAGCAGCCAGGGACCGGGGCCCTACGAGCAGTACTTC.

This clonotype was counted many times. The chain couples TRBV10-3 to TRBJ2-7; D possibly corresponds to TRBD2 (6 bases). The CDR3 is made up of 16 amino acids. Germline V lookup: CDR1 ENHRY, CDR2 SYGVKD. Trimming removed 1 base at V and 2 bases at J, with 15 bases between. The chain's CDR3 is CAISELLSEGTYEQYF. DNA for the CDR3: TGTGCCATCAGTGAGTTGCTTTCGGAGGGCACCTACGAGCAGTACTTC.

This clonotype was counted ten times or more. The genes are TRBV30 and TRBJ1-1; TRBD1 matches at 7 bases. CDR3 length equals 13 residues. Germline lookup yields CDR1 GTSNPN and CDR2 SVGIG (reference sequence). The trim removed 4 bases at V and 0 bases at J, leaving 2 bases unmatched. CDR3 nucleotides: TGTGCCTGGAAGACAGGGTTGAACACTGAAGCTTTCTTT. This gives the protein CAWKTGLNTEAFF. Complete variable domain (other parts from reference TRBV30 and TRBJ1-1): SQTIHQWPATLVQPVGSPLSLECTVEGTSNPNLYWYRQAAGRGLQLLFYSVGIGQISSEVPQNLSASRPQDRQFILSSKKLLLSDSGFYLCAWKTGLNTEAFFGQGTRLTVV.

This clonotype was found many times. The CDR3 loop reads CASSQDTGGMLPQHF. DNA for the CDR3: TGCGCCAGCAGCCAAGATACCGGGGGAATGTTGCCCCAGCATTTT. The rearrangement joins TRBV4-1 to TRBJ1-5; D is perhaps TRBD1 (5 bases). The germline V gene has CDR1 MGHRA and CDR2 YSYEKL. This CDR3 spans 15 amino acids. The germline V and J ends were trimmed by 0 bases and 9 bases, with 15 bases remaining between them.

This clonotype has at least ten counts. V usage is TRBV20-1 and J usage is TRBJ2-2; tentatively, D is TRBD1 (5 bases). The germline CDR1 and CDR2 sequences are DFQATT and SNEGSKA (reference sequence). V lost 4 bases to trimming and J lost 4 bases, with 16 bases between them. CDR3 length: 15 amino acids. Written as DNA, the CDR3 is TGCAGTGCTAAGTCGTTAGGGGCGGCCACCGGGGAGCTGTTTTTT. Residues: CSAKSLGAATGELFF.

The V call is TRBV5-1, the J call TRBJ2-3; TRBD2 aligns across 9 bases. The CDR3 totals 17 residues. The ends lost 4 bases at V and 0 bases at J; junction bases unmatched: 9. The V gene's germline CDR1 is SGHRS and CDR2 YFSETQ. The CDR3 DNA sequence: TGCGCCAGCAGCCATGGGACTAGCTCTACTAGCACAGATACGCAGTATTTT. Translating gives CASSHGTSSTSTDTQYF.

Many counts were recorded for this clonotype. This chain uses TRBV28 with TRBJ1-5; D gene unclear. In germline, CDR1 is MDHEN, CDR2 SYDVKM. The CDR3 is 13 residues long. V shed 1 base and J shed 4 bases, with 5 bases lying between them. The CDR3 spells CASSLFGNQPQHF. The CDR3, as DNA: TGTGCCAGCAGTTTATTTGGGAATCAGCCCCAGCATTTT.